This T cell receptor beta chain was documented in a study of T-cell reconstitution after alpha-beta-depleted transplantation in children. Trimming removed 5 bases from V and 3 bases from J, with 14 bases in between. The CDR3 sequence is 16 residues long. Looked up from germline, CDR1 is SEHNR and CDR2 is FQNEAQ (reference sequence). This clonotype came up a few times. Unique molecular identifiers tagged the TCRbeta library. MiXCR, run by TCRdb on the PCR reads, gives a single entry per CDR3 protein. Of 150,000 to 200,000 distinct CDR3 sequences in the sample, roughly 15% were seen once. The rearrangement joins TRBV7-9 to TRBJ1-6, with D possibly matching TRBD1 (5 bases). Sequenced material: PBMCs from the stem cell graft donor, taken from the stem cell graft. The receptor comes from a human donor who donated a stem cell graft to a child with acute lymphoblastic leukemia. The CDR3 sequence: CASSRGRTIYNSPLHF. The CDR3 coding sequence is TGTGCCAGCAGCCGGGGCCGGACCATCTATAATTCACCCCTCCACTTT.